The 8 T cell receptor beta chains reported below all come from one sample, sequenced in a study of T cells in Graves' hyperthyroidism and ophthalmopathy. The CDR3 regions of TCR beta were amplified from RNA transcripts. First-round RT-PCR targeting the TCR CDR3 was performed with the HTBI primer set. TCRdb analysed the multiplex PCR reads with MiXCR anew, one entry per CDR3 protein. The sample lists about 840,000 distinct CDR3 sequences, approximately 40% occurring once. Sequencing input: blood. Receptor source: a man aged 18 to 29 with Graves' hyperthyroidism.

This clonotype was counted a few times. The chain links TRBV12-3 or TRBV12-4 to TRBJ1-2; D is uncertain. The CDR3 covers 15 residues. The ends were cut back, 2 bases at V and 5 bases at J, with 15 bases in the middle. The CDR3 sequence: CASSLSIQNPYGYTF. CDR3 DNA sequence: TGTGCCAGCAGTTTAAGTATACAGAACCCTTATGGCTACACCTTC.

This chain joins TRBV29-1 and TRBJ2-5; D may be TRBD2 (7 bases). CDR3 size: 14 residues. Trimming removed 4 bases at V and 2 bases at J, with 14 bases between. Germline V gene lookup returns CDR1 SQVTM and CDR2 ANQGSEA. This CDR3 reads CSVAQGRAQETQYF. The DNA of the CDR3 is TGCAGCGTTGCTCAGGGGAGGGCGCAAGAGACCCAGTACTTC.

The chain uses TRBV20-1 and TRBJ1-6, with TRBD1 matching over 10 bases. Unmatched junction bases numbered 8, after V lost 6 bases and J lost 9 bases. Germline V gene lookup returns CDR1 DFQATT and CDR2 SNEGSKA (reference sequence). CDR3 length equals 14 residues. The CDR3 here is CSAPGQGGSSPLHF. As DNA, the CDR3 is TGCAGTGCCCCCGGACAGGGGGGAAGTTCACCCCTCCACTTT.

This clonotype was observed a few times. The CDR3 region is CASSFLTGTSDRSGANVLTF. The CDR3 bases are TGTGCCAGCAGCTTCCTGACCGGGACTAGCGACCGCTCTGGGGCCAACGTCCTGACTTTC. The J gene is TRBJ2-6, the V gene TRBV7-9, with 10 bases aligning to TRBD2. Germline CDR1 reads SEHNR; CDR2 reads FQNEAQ (reference sequence). V lost 3 bases, J lost 0 bases, and 11 bases stayed unmatched. The CDR3 is 20 amino acids.

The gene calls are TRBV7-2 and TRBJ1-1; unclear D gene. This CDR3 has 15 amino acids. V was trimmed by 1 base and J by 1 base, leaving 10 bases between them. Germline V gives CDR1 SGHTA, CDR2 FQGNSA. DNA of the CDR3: TGTGCCAGCAGCTTAGACAGTAATTGGAACACTGAAGCTTTCTTT. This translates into CASSLDSNWNTEAFF.

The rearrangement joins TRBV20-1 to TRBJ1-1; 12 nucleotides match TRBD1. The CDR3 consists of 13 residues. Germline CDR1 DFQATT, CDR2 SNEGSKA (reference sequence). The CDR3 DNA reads TGCAGACCGGGACAGGGGGCGAGGACTGAAGCTTTCTTT. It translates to CRPGQGARTEAFF.

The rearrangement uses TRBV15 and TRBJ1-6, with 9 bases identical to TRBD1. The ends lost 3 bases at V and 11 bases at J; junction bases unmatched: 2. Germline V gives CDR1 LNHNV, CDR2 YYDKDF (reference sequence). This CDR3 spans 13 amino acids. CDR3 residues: CATSSWDRAPLHF. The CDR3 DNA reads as TGTGCCACCAGCAGTTGGGACAGGGCACCCCTCCACTTT.

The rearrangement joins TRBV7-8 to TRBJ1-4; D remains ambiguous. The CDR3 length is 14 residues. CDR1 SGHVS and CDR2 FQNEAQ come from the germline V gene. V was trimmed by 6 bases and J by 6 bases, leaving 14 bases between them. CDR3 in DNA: TGTGCCAGCAGTGGCCGGGCCCGGGATGAAAAACTGTTTTTT. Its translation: CASSGRARDEKLFF.